The rows below give T cell receptor beta chains drawn from one sample of a study of molecular identifiers for immune sequencing clone quantification. TCRdb independently ran MiXCR on the PCR reads; one entry per CDR3 protein. The top ten clones hold approximately 0.74% of a sample with fewer than 350,000 distinct CDR3 sequences, about 23% of them seen once. The specimen was naive CD8+ T cells from blood, with Jurkat cell RNA spiked in. All receptors derive from a human donor in good health. Some libraries in this study had Jurkat cell RNA spiked in. Both conserved end residues are part of each CDR3. The D gene is left open where the match is weak. The size entry is marked missing in some rows and otherwise reads once, few, many or a size class.

V gene,clone size,J gene,D gene,CDR3 DNA,CDR3 protein
TRBV4-2,few,TRBJ1-5,TRBD1,TGTGCCAGCAGCCAAGATCAGGGGGCGGATAGAGAGCAGCCCCAGCATTTT,CASSQDQGADREQPQHF
TRBV27,many,TRBJ2-7,TRBD2,TGTGCCAGCAGTTCATTAGCGGGAGTTGGCGAGCAGTACTTC,CASSSLAGVGEQYF
TRBV29-1,many,TRBJ2-5,.,TGCAGCGTGACCCCCCCTCAAGAGACCCAGTACTTC,CSVTPPQETQYF
TRBV7-9,.,TRBJ2-3,.,TGTGCCAGCAGCTTAGCTAGCGGCGGTGATACGCAGTATTTT,CASSLASGGDTQYF
TRBV27,few,TRBJ2-7,.,TGTGCCAGCAGTTTAAGTCCAATCTACGAGCAGTACTTC,CASSLSPIYEQYF
TRBV29-1,many,TRBJ1-5,.,TGCAGCGTTAAACAGGGATGGGGTCAGCCCCAGCATTTT,CSVKQGWGQPQHF
TRBV4-1,.,TRBJ2-5,TRBD2,TGCGCCAGCAGCCAAGATCCGGCTAGCGGGGTTGAGACCCAGTACTTC,CASSQDPASGVETQYF
TRBV28,many,TRBJ1-4,.,TGTGCCAGCAGTTTCATCCCCGAAGCAACTAATGAAAAACTGTTTTTT,CASSFIPEATNEKLFF
TRBV2,many,TRBJ2-3,TRBD2,TGTGCCAGCCATGGGACTAGCGGGGGGCCCAGCACAGATACGCAGTATTTT,CASHGTSGGPSTDTQYF
TRBV20-1,few,TRBJ2-7,TRBD2,TGCAGTGCTAGAGAGAGAGGGACTAGCGGGGGAAGCTCCTACGAGCAGTACTTC,CSARERGTSGGSSYEQYF
TRBV20-1,.,TRBJ2-1,.,TGCAGTGCTAGAGATTCCCAGGTCTATGAGCAGTTCTTC,CSARDSQVYEQFF
TRBV6-1,many,TRBJ1-4,.,TGTGCCAGCAGTGAGGACAGCCAGAATGAAAAACTGTTTTTT,CASSEDSQNEKLFF
TRBV4-3,.,TRBJ1-1,.,TGCGCCAGCAGCACGGGACGGTTGAACACTGAAGCTTTCTTT,CASSTGRLNTEAFF
TRBV5-6,many,TRBJ2-6,.,TGTGCCAGCAGCTTCTTCGCAGGGGCTGGGGCCAACGTCCTGACTTTC,CASSFFAGAGANVLTF
TRBV9,many,TRBJ1-1,.,TGTGCCAGCAGCGTAGGTCAGGGTGACACTGAAGCTTTCTTT,CASSVGQGDTEAFF
TRBV7-2,many,TRBJ2-5,.,TGTGCCAGCAGCTTAGCGCAAAGGTCCGAGACCCAGTACTTC,CASSLAQRSETQYF
TRBV4-3,few,TRBJ2-7,TRBD1,TGCGCCAGCAGCCAAGAAAGTCGGGGGACAGGGGACTACGAGCAGTACTTC,CASSQESRGTGDYEQYF
TRBV5-6,many,TRBJ1-2,.,TGTGCCAGCAGCTTCAGTAGCCTTGGGGGCTATGGCTACACCTTC,CASSFSSLGGYGYTF
TRBV20-1,.,TRBJ1-1,.,TGCAGTGCTCACTGGACAGAAAACACTGAAGCTTTCTTT,CSAHWTENTEAFF
TRBV7-9,many,TRBJ2-2,.,TGTGCCAGCAGCCCTGGGAACACCGGGGAGCTGTTTTTT,CASSPGNTGELFF
TRBV5-6,.,TRBJ2-7,.,TGTGCCAGCAGCTTCCTAACGTTGGGAGCGTCTTACGAGCAGTACTTC,CASSFLTLGASYEQYF
TRBV30,.,TRBJ2-3,.,TGTGCCTGGAGAACTGAGGTTACAGATACGCAGTATTTT,CAWRTEVTDTQYF
TRBV4-1,many,TRBJ2-3,TRBD2,TGCGCCAGCAGCCAACTAGCGGGGGGTGCAGATACGCAGTATTTT,CASSQLAGGADTQYF